The text below deals with one TCR beta chain. Its antigen remains unknown. The ends were cut back, 6 bases at V and 5 bases at J, with 16 bases in the middle. CDR1 is SQVTM and CDR2 is ANQGSEA in the germline V gene. This CDR3 spans 13 amino acids. TCRdb reanalysed the 5' RACE reads using MiXCR and keeps one entry per CDR3 protein. This table holds more than 400,000 distinct CDR3 sequences, 15% to 20% found once. The data originate from a study of T-cell memory formation after mild COVID-19. Study-wide background: TCR clusters were largely donor specific.

Study-wide findings and caveats: Clones that got smaller from day 15 to 85 had even CD4/CD8, while clones growing later tipped toward CD4+.

J is TRBJ2-5 and V is TRBV29-1, with D possibly matching TRBD1 (6 bases). What was sequenced was PBMCs or a T cell subset sorted from them (not recorded which). This clonotype was sampled from an adult woman who had mild COVID-19 (a few samples of this study predate the infection). Cell type and time point are not known. The CDR3 region has the DNA TGCAGCGTATTGACAGGATTGGGGGAGACCCAGTACTTC. It specifies CSVLTGLGETQYF. The full variable domain, rest sourced from reference TRBV29-1 and TRBJ2-5, is SAVISQKPSRDICQRGTSLTIQCQVDSQVTMMFWYRQQPGQSLTLIATANQGSEATYESGFVIDKFPISRPNLTFSTLTVSNMSPEDSSIYLCSVLTGLGETQYFGPGTRLLVL.